The sequence of this T cell receptor (beta chain) was determined in a study of technical replicates of blood from a few donors. TCRdb's table, derived via immunoSEQ multiplex PCR, lists solely in-frame clones and lacks some. The sample has tens of thousands of clones, 85% to 95% seen once. Losses at the gene ends were 7 bases for V and 4 bases for J; bases not matched to a gene: 5. The CDR3 length is 13 residues. Germline V gives CDR1 MNHNY, CDR2 SVGAGI (reference sequence). The chain links TRBV6-6 to TRBJ2-5, with TRBD1 matching over 8 bases. The sample consisted of T cells isolated from PBMCs. This sequence was found in a human donor in good health. For the CDR3, the DNA is TGTGCCAGCAACCCAGGACAGGGAGAGACCCAGTACTTC. The encoded protein is CASNPGQGETQYF.